These T cell receptor beta chains were read from a single sample in a study of T cell responses to AZD1222 COVID-19 vaccine. Profiled with immunoSEQ multiplex PCR; TCRdb holds only in-frame clones, not every one. The data hold roughly 120,000 clones, with approximately 86% observed a single time. The specimen was peripheral blood, collected 28 days after the second AZD1222 dose. Receptors were obtained from an adult who received the AZD1222 COVID-19 vaccine. CDR3s include the opening cysteine and the closing phenylalanine or tryptophan. D genes are given only for firm matches.

-	TRBV27	TRBJ2-2	TGTGCCAGCAGTTTATTCCCAGGGAGAACCGGGGAGCTGTTTTTT	CASSLFPGRTGELFF
TRBD1	TRBV6-5	TRBJ1-1	TGTGCCAGCAGTTACTCGTACAGGGGGGAGGCTGAAGCTTTCTTT	CASSYSYRGEAEAFF
-	TRBV6-1	TRBJ2-1	TGTGCCAGCAGTGAACACCGAGTTAGGGAGCAGTTCTTC	CASSEHRVREQFF
-	TRBV6-2/TRBV6-3	TRBJ1-6	TGTGCCAGCACCCCGGGGGTCGGTAATTCACCCCTCCACTTT	CASTPGVGNSPLHF
TRBD1	TRBV9	TRBJ1-1	TGTGCCAGCAGCCCCCTACAGGGGTTTTCTGAAGCTTTCTTT	CASSPLQGFSEAFF
-	TRBV7-9	TRBJ1-4	TGTGCCAGCAGCTCGACCGCGGCCTTTAATGAAAAACTGTTTTTT	CASSSTAAFNEKLFF
TRBD2	TRBV4-3	TRBJ2-7	TGCGCCAGCAGCCAAGGGTCGGGGGGCTCCTACGAGCAGTACTTC	CASSQGSGGSYEQYF
TRBD1	TRBV14	TRBJ1-6	TGTGCCAGCAGCCAAGTAGGGGGCGGATCACCCCTCCACTTT	CASSQVGGGSPLHF
TRBD1	TRBV6-5	TRBJ1-1	TGTGCCAGCAGTTACTTTTACAGGGGGCCTAACACTGAAGCTTTCTTT	CASSYFYRGPNTEAFF
-	TRBV27	TRBJ1-1	TGTGCCAGCAGTTCCAGGCCCTACGGCGAAGCTTTCTTT	CASSSRPYGEAFF